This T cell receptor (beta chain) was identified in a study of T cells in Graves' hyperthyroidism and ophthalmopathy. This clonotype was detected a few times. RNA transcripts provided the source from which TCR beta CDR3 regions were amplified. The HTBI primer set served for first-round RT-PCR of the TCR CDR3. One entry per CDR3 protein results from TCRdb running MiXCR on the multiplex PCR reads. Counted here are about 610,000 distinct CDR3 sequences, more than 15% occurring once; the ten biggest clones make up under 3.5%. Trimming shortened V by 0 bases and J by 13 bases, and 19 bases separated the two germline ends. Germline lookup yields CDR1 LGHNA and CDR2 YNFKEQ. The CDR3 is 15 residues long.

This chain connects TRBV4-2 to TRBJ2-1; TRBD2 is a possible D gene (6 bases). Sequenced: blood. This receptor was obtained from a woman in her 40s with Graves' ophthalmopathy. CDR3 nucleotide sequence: TGTGCCAGCAGCCAAGAAGGGAACGGGGGAGATCGTCAGTTCTTC. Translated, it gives CASSQEGNGGDRQFF.